This TCR beta chain is from a study of T cells in Graves' hyperthyroidism and ophthalmopathy. Study-wide background: Peripheral blood sampling occurred at initial diagnosis, before any treatment. Study-wide results and limits: Blood also contained most expanded thyroid clonotypes above 0.001.

This clonotype was observed at least ten times. The antigen is not known. Absence of ophthalmopathy progression within 18 months defined stable Graves' hyperthyroidism. The source material, RNA transcripts, was used to amplify TCR beta CDR3 regions. When the TCR CDR3 underwent first-round RT-PCR, the HTBI primer set was used. MiXCR was run by TCRdb on the multiplex PCR reads, yielding one entry per CDR3 protein. The sample has 200,000 to 250,000 distinct CDR3 sequences; about 17% are singletons. This CDR3 comprises 13 residues. With 2 bases removed from V and 10 bases from J, the gap between germline ends came to 9 bases. CDR1 is WSHSY, CDR2 SAAADI, per germline.

The TCR comes from a man aged 35 to 55 with Graves' hyperthyroidism. V gene TRBV10-2 combines with J gene TRBJ1-6; D call uncertain. The source material was blood. The CDR3 loop reads CASSEMGPSPLHF. Here the CDR3 DNA reads TGCGCCAGCAGTGAGATGGGCCCCTCACCCCTCCACTTT.